The clone carrying this T cell receptor (beta chain) has ten or more counts. Its target is not known. The study amplified TCR beta CDR3 regions using RNA transcripts. A first-round RT-PCR used HTBI primers, followed by a second-round multiplex PCR. TCRdb fed the multiplex PCR reads into MiXCR, producing one record per CDR3 protein. The sample shows about 340,000 distinct CDR3 sequences, 15% to 20% of them seen only once. The data are from a study of Graves' ophthalmopathy and Graves' hyperthyroidism. The CDR3 has 15 residues. Germline CDR1 SNHLY, CDR2 FYNNEI. V gave up 0 bases and J gave up 3 bases; unmatched junction bases: 5. Study observations and caveats: Sensitivity reached 85% to 90% and specificity almost 83% for a 13-signature model separating ophthalmopathy from stable hyperthyroidism.

The clonotype comes from an adult man with Graves' ophthalmopathy. Material for sequencing was peripheral blood. The chain links TRBV2 to TRBJ2-7; 7 bases line up with TRBD1. The CDR3 nucleotides read TGTGCCAGCAGTGAAGCGCCGGGGACAGTCTACGAGCAGTACTTC. Protein product: CASSEAPGTVYEQYF.